This TCR beta chain comes out of a study of T cell responses to AZD1222 COVID-19 vaccine. Germline-derived CDR1 and CDR2 are SGHTS and YDEGEE. With V trimmed by 6 bases and J by 5 bases, 16 bases remained unmatched. There are 17 residues in the CDR3. With respect to this clone: Its antigen remains unknown.

Here immunoSEQ multiplex PCR was the method, and the copy in TCRdb shows in-frame clones only, minus some. The repertoire holds 200,000 to 250,000 clones, with about 94% as singletons. Study-level results: Researchers took repertoire samples only after the peak T cell response had come.

The V call is TRBV5-8, the J call TRBJ2-2; TRBD1 matches 7 bases. The sequencing here drew on peripheral blood, taken 28 days after the second dose of the MenACWY control vaccine. This TCR was recovered from an adult who received the MenACWY meningococcal vaccine as a control. The CDR3 sequence is CASTPLEAGGMTGELFF. The DNA of the CDR3 is TGTGCCAGCACCCCTCTCGAGGCAGGGGGAATGACCGGGGAGCTGTTTTTT.